One T cell receptor beta chain is described in this entry. The antigen is undetermined. This may stem from a read error, because a much larger clone lies one nucleotide away. Bulk TCR libraries used previously described methods and listed TCR primers. TCRdb ran MiXCR on the PCR reads and lists one entry per CDR3 protein. Altogether around 460,000 distinct CDR3 sequences are present, about 21% being singletons, with the ten largest covering roughly 0.81%. Isolation of naive CD8 T cells was achieved by sorting on a CD8+CD4-CCR7+CD45RA+ phenotype. The source of the sample is a study of molecular identifiers for immune sequencing clone quantification. Study observations and caveats: Highly expanded clone sizes could end up underestimated if a barcode were shared by identical TCR molecules.

Trimming cost V 5 bases and J 6 bases, with 14 bases left between them. Germline V gives CDR1 SGHTA, CDR2 FQGTGA. The CDR3 spans 14 residues. The sequenced material came from naive CD8+ T cells from blood, with Jurkat cell RNA spiked in. The subset is: FACS-sorted CD8+CD4-CCR7+CD45RA+ naive T cells. The V and J genes are TRBV7-3 and TRBJ1-5, with a tentative D call TRBD1 (5 bases). This clonotype originated in a human donor in good health. Some libraries in this study had Jurkat cell RNA spiked in. The CDR3 here is CASSRDLGGQPQHF. The CDR3 coding sequence is TGTGCCAGCAGCCGGGACCTGGGCGGTCAGCCCCAGCATTTT.